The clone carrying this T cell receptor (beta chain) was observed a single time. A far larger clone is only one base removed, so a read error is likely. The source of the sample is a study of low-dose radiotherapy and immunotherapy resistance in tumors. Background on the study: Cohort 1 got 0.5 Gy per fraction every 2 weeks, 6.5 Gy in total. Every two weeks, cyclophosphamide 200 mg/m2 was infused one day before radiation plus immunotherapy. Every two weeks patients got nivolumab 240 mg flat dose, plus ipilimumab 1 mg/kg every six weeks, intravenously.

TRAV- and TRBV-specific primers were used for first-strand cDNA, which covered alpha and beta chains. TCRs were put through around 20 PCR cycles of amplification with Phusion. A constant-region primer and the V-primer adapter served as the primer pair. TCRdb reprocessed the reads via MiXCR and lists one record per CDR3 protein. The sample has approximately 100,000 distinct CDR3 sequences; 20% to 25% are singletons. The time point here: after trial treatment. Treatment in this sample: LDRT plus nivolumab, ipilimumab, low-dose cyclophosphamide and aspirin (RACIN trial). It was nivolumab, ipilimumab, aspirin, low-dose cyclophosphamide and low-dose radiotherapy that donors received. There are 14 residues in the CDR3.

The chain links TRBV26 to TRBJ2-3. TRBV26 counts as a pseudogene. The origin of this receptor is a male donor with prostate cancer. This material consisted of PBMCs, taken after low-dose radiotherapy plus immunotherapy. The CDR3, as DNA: TGTACCAGCAGTTTGGCCAGCGGCACAGATACGCAGTATTTT. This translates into CTSSLASGTDTQYF.